This TCR beta chain was recovered during a study of blood T cells in healthy people across ages. Combining a sample-barcoded 5' primer with a J-beta primer mix, a second PCR ran for 7 to 11 cycles. TCRdb ran MiXCR on the 5' RACE reads and lists one entry per CDR3 protein. Of 730,000 or so distinct CDR3 sequences listed, about 43% were seen once; the top ten hold 25% to 30%. This clonotype was detected only a few times. Its antigen is not known. Study-wide results and caveats: Conclusively comparing naive with antigen-experienced cells was impossible with unsorted PBMCs.

No fewer than 5 micrograms of total RNA were isolated from every sample. The ends lost 4 bases at V and 10 bases at J; junction bases unmatched: 5. CDR3 length equals 14 residues. Germline CDR1 LGHDT, CDR2 YNNKEL (reference sequence). The sequence was collected from a man older than 75 in good health. The rearrangement links TRBV3-1 to TRBJ1-6; the match to TRBD1 covers 9 bases. Material: blood. The CDR3 sequence: CASSPSGQGSPLHF. In DNA form, the CDR3 reads TGTGCCAGCAGCCCATCTGGACAGGGGTCACCCCTCCACTTT.